This passage covers 26 T cell receptor beta chains from one sample sequenced in a study of monozygotic twins with inflammatory bowel disease. Reanalyzing the 5' RACE reads, TCRdb keeps one entry per CDR3 protein, without DNA. This specimen shows under 350,000 distinct CDR3 sequences; the ten leading clones hold 5.6%. Sequencing input: blood. These receptors came from a human donor with ulcerative colitis or Crohn's disease, or a healthy co-twin of an affected twin (not recorded which).

The chain recombines TRBV28 with TRBJ2-7; the D call of TRBD1 rests on TCRdb alone, since no DNA is present to check it. CDR1 MDHEN and CDR2 SYDVKM come from the germline V gene. This CDR3 region has 16 residues. CDR3 residues: CASSSSFGDQTYEQYF.

The rearrangement uses TRBV19 and TRBJ2-7; the D gene TCRdb calls, TRBD1, cannot be checked with no DNA. This CDR3 spans 14 amino acids. Germline loops: CDR1 LNHDA, CDR2 SQIVND (reference sequence). This CDR3 is CASEAGQGTYEQYF.

The chain joins TRBV20-1 to TRBJ2-3; with no DNA, the TCRdb D assignment of TRBD2 cannot be verified. Germline values: CDR1 DFQATT, CDR2 SNEGSKA (reference sequence). This CDR3 is 15 amino acids long. This chain's CDR3 is CSVKHSGRKGDTQYF.

The rearrangement uses TRBV10-3 and TRBJ2-3; with no DNA, the TCRdb D assignment of TRBD1 cannot be verified. This CDR3 region has 17 residues. Germline-derived CDR1 and CDR2 are ENHRY and SYGVKD. CDR3 sequence reads: CAISNLDGKDGTDTQYF.

The rearrangement joins TRBV12-3 or TRBV12-4 to TRBJ1-6. The CDR3 contains 14 residues. This chain's CDR3 is CASSSRSYNSPLHF.

The rearrangement uses TRBV4-3 and TRBJ1-1; checking the TCRdb D call of TRBD1 is not possible without DNA. The CDR3 runs 15 residues. Looked up from germline, CDR1 is LGHNA and CDR2 is YSLEER. Here the CDR3 reads CASSQGGWVYTEAFF.

V usage is TRBV20-1 and J usage is TRBJ1-6; TCRdb's assignment of TRBD1 cannot be checked, as there is no DNA. CDR1 DFQATT and CDR2 SNEGSKA come from the germline V gene (reference sequence). The CDR3 contains 15 residues. The CDR3 region is CSAGGQDLGSSPLHF.

This sequence joins TRBV7-2 and TRBJ1-3; TCRdb names TRBD1, which stays unverified in the absence of DNA. Germline V CDR1 and CDR2: SGHTA, FQGNSA. There are 15 residues in the CDR3. CDR3 residues: CASSLATGVGNTIYF.

The V and J genes are TRBV25-1 and TRBJ2-1; as DNA is missing, the TRBD2 call by TCRdb cannot be tested. Germline CDR1 reads MGHDK; CDR2 reads SYGVNS. This CDR3 is 15 amino acids long. The CDR3 reads CASSELGLVYNEQFF.

CDR3 sequence: CASSLKKQLNEQYF. The rearrangement links TRBV3-1 to TRBJ2-7. CDR3 length equals 14 residues. The germline CDR1 and CDR2 sequences are LGHDT and YNNKEL (reference sequence).

The chain couples TRBV12-3 or TRBV12-4 to TRBJ2-3; TCRdb's D call, TRBD1, is unchecked because there is no DNA. There are 11 residues in the CDR3. The CDR3: CASTTGETQYF.

The V gene is TRBV11-2, the J gene TRBJ1-1. Germline V gene data show CDR1 as SGHAT and CDR2 as FQNNGV. The CDR3 totals 16 residues. The CDR3 loop is CASSLEGGIVSTEAFF.

This chain joins TRBV29-1 and TRBJ2-7; TCRdb names TRBD2, which stays unverified in the absence of DNA. CDR1 SQVTM and CDR2 ANQGSEA come from the germline V gene. CDR3 length: 15 residues. CDR3 amino acids: CSVGFSGLSRYEQYF.

The chain uses TRBV6-5 and TRBJ2-1; no DNA is available, so the TRBD1 call from TCRdb remains unchecked. Germline values: CDR1 MNHEY, CDR2 SVGAGI. This CDR3 region has 15 residues. The CDR3 sequence: CASSHDRGRYNEQFF.

The chain joins TRBV18 to TRBJ2-2; TCRdb's assignment of TRBD2 cannot be checked, as there is no DNA. The CDR3 is made up of 15 amino acids. Germline V gives CDR1 KGHSH, CDR2 LQKENI. The CDR3 sequence: CASSLSASNTGELFF.

The chain combines TRBV27 with TRBJ2-7; no DNA is available, so the TRBD2 call from TCRdb remains unchecked. There are 13 residues in the CDR3. Germline-derived CDR1 and CDR2 are MNHEY and SMNVEV (reference sequence). CDR3: CASRSGNLYEQYF.

The chain joins TRBV5-1 to TRBJ1-3. This CDR3 has 14 amino acids. Germline V gene lookup returns CDR1 SGHRS and CDR2 YFSETQ. The CDR3 is CASSRGISGNTIYF.

The genes are TRBV29-1 and TRBJ2-7. The CDR3 runs to 11 residues. The germline CDR1 and CDR2 sequences are SQVTM and ANQGSEA. The CDR3 loop reads CSVATAYEQYF.

The chain couples TRBV18 to TRBJ2-3. There are 14 residues in the CDR3. Germline assignment: CDR1 KGHSH and CDR2 LQKENI. CDR3 protein: CASSPPVYEATQYF.

The chain joins TRBV15 to TRBJ2-1. The CDR3 sequence is 13 residues long. CDR1 is LNHNV, CDR2 YYDKDF, per germline (reference sequence). The CDR3 here is CATSSEAYNEQFF.

The CDR3 sequence is CSAPDRKIPDTQYF. This chain links TRBV20-1 with TRBJ2-3; TCRdb's D gene call, TRBD1, goes unchecked for lack of DNA. CDR3 length equals 14 residues. The germline V gene encodes CDR1 DFQATT and CDR2 SNEGSKA (reference sequence).

This rearrangement joins TRBV20-1 to TRBJ1-4; TCRdb selects TRBD1, and the lack of DNA leaves this call unchecked. The CDR3 totals 15 residues. The germline V gene has CDR1 DFQATT and CDR2 SNEGSKA (reference sequence). The CDR3 sequence: CSARDGAGRSEKLFF.

The V call is TRBV7-2, the J call TRBJ2-5; as DNA is missing, the TRBD2 call by TCRdb cannot be tested. This CDR3 spans 16 amino acids. Germline CDR1 is SGHTA and CDR2 is FQGNSA. CDR3 loop: CASSSGPGLLQETQYF.

V and J are TRBV28 and TRBJ1-5; without DNA, the TCRdb call of TRBD1 cannot be checked. The germline CDR1 and CDR2 sequences are MDHEN and SYDVKM. This CDR3 is built from 15 residues. Here the CDR3 reads CASRGAQGVRQPQHF. The full variable domain, rest sourced from reference TRBV28 and TRBJ1-5, is DVKVTQSSRYLVKRTGEKVFLECVQDMDHENMFWYRQDPGLGLRLIYFSYDVKMKEKGDIPEGYSVSREKKERFSLILESASTNQTSMYLCASRGAQGVRQPQHFGDGTRLSIL.

The V and J genes are TRBV7-2 and TRBJ2-3; the D call from TCRdb, TRBD2, cannot be confirmed without DNA. This CDR3 has 16 amino acids. Looked up from germline, CDR1 is SGHTA and CDR2 is FQGNSA. The CDR3 reads CASSLRAGGYTDTQYF.

V and J are TRBV10-3 and TRBJ2-7; TCRdb names TRBD2, which stays unverified in the absence of DNA. Germline V gene lookup returns CDR1 ENHRY and CDR2 SYGVKD. This CDR3 is built from 15 residues. The CDR3 region is CAINDRTSGMGEQYF.